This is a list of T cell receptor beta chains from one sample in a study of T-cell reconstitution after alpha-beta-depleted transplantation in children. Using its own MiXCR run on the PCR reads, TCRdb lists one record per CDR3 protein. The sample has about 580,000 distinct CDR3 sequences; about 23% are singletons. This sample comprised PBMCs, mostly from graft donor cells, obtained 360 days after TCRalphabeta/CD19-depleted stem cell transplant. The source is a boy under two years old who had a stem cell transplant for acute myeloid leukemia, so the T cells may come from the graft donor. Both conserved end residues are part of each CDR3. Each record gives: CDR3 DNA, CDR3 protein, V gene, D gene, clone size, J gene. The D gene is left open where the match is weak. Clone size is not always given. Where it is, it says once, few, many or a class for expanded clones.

cdr3_nt: TGTGCCAGCAGCTTGCTAAGCGGGGCAGATACGCAGTATTTT; cdr3_aa: CASSLLSGADTQYF; v_call: TRBV5-6; d_call: TRBD2; clone_size: many; j_call: TRBJ2-3
cdr3_nt: TGCGCCAGCAGCCCCCGAGCGGCAGGGTATGGCACTGAAGCTTTCTTT; cdr3_aa: CASSPRAAGYGTEAFF; v_call: TRBV4-3; d_call: .; clone_size: .; j_call: TRBJ1-1
cdr3_nt: TGTGCCAGCACCCTATCGGGGCCGGACACTGAAGCTTTCTTT; cdr3_aa: CASTLSGPDTEAFF; v_call: TRBV7-9; d_call: .; clone_size: .; j_call: TRBJ1-1
cdr3_nt: TGCAGTGCAAGGACGGCAAGCTCCTACAATGAGCAGTTCTTC; cdr3_aa: CSARTASSYNEQFF; v_call: TRBV20-1; d_call: .; clone_size: many; j_call: TRBJ2-1
cdr3_nt: TGTGCCAGCAGCTTAGAGAGGGGCATTAATTCACCCCTCCACTTT; cdr3_aa: CASSLERGINSPLHF; v_call: TRBV7-2; d_call: .; clone_size: many; j_call: TRBJ1-6
cdr3_nt: TGTGCCAGCAGCGCCCAGGATCAGCCCCAGCATTTT; cdr3_aa: CASSAQDQPQHF; v_call: TRBV7-9; d_call: .; clone_size: few; j_call: TRBJ1-5
cdr3_nt: TGTGCCAGCAGCCAAGGTCCGTCTTTGAGCGGGGAGCTGTTTTTT; cdr3_aa: CASSQGPSLSGELFF; v_call: TRBV4-2; d_call: .; clone_size: .; j_call: TRBJ2-2
cdr3_nt: TGCAGTGCTAGAGATATTGGGGTGCAGTACTTC; cdr3_aa: CSARDIGVQYF; v_call: TRBV20-1; d_call: .; clone_size: many; j_call: TRBJ2-7
cdr3_nt: TGTGCCAGCAGCTTAGCCCGGACAGCCAGTGGCTACACCTTC; cdr3_aa: CASSLARTASGYTF; v_call: TRBV7-2; d_call: .; clone_size: .; j_call: TRBJ1-2
cdr3_nt: TGTGCCAGCAGTTTCGGTAGACCAGAGACCCAGTACTTC; cdr3_aa: CASSFGRPETQYF; v_call: TRBV12-3/TRBV12-4; d_call: .; clone_size: few; j_call: TRBJ2-5
cdr3_nt: TGTGCCACCACCAAGCTCCCCGGGGCACACTCGAACACCGGGGAGCTGTTTTTT; cdr3_aa: CATTKLPGAHSNTGELFF; v_call: TRBV3-1; d_call: .; clone_size: few; j_call: TRBJ2-2
cdr3_nt: TGCAGTGCCGGATACCCGGGCGACCCCGGGGAGCTGTTTTTT; cdr3_aa: CSAGYPGDPGELFF; v_call: TRBV20-1; d_call: .; clone_size: many; j_call: TRBJ2-2
cdr3_nt: TGTGCCAGCAGGGGGACAGGGGGCGCTTACAATGAGCAGTTCTTC; cdr3_aa: CASRGTGGAYNEQFF; v_call: TRBV25-1; d_call: TRBD1; clone_size: many; j_call: TRBJ2-1
cdr3_nt: TGTGCCAGCAGCCGCGAACCAGGGCCTTACTACGAGCAGTACTTC; cdr3_aa: CASSREPGPYYEQYF; v_call: TRBV7-9; d_call: .; clone_size: few; j_call: TRBJ2-7
cdr3_nt: TGCAGTGCTAGGGTGGGGGGCATCAGTGAGCAGTTCTTC; cdr3_aa: CSARVGGISEQFF; v_call: TRBV20-1; d_call: .; clone_size: few; j_call: TRBJ2-1
cdr3_nt: TGCGCCAGCAGCCTAGTCCGGGACAGCCTCTATGGCTACACCTTC; cdr3_aa: CASSLVRDSLYGYTF; v_call: TRBV4-1; d_call: TRBD1; clone_size: .; j_call: TRBJ1-2
cdr3_nt: TGTGCCAGGAGCCTCGGGTTGAATAGGTATGCCAACTATGGCTACACCTTC; cdr3_aa: CARSLGLNRYANYGYTF; v_call: TRBV4-2; d_call: .; clone_size: .; j_call: TRBJ1-2
cdr3_nt: TGTGCCAGCAGGGACAGTGGGGATCAGCCCCAGCATTTT; cdr3_aa: CASRDSGDQPQHF; v_call: TRBV27; d_call: .; clone_size: few; j_call: TRBJ1-5
cdr3_nt: TGTGCCAGCAGCTTAGCGGAGGTCTCCTACGAGCAGTACTTC; cdr3_aa: CASSLAEVSYEQYF; v_call: TRBV7-9; d_call: .; clone_size: many; j_call: TRBJ2-7
cdr3_nt: TGTGCCAGCAGTCGAGGCCTAGCGGGGGGCCATGAGCAGTTCTTC; cdr3_aa: CASSRGLAGGHEQFF; v_call: TRBV7-2; d_call: TRBD2; clone_size: many; j_call: TRBJ2-1
cdr3_nt: TGCAGTGCTAGCCAGACAGGGAACACCGGGGAGCTGTTTTTT; cdr3_aa: CSASQTGNTGELFF; v_call: TRBV20-1; d_call: .; clone_size: once; j_call: TRBJ2-2
cdr3_nt: TGTGCCAGCAGCCAGTCGGACAGGGCCGACACTGAAGCTTTCTTT; cdr3_aa: CASSQSDRADTEAFF; v_call: TRBV3-1; d_call: TRBD1; clone_size: many; j_call: TRBJ1-1
cdr3_nt: TGTGCCAGCAGCACCTCCCTGACTAGCGGGGGGCGTAATGAGCAGTTCTTC; cdr3_aa: CASSTSLTSGGRNEQFF; v_call: TRBV12-3/TRBV12-4; d_call: TRBD2; clone_size: many; j_call: TRBJ2-1
cdr3_nt: TGTGCCAGCAGTTACTTACTACAGGGGAGTCAGCCCCAGCATTTT; cdr3_aa: CASSYLLQGSQPQHF; v_call: TRBV6-5; d_call: TRBD1; clone_size: .; j_call: TRBJ1-5
cdr3_nt: TGTGCCAGCAGTTTAAGGAGCGGGGGCGAAGAGACCCAGTACTTC; cdr3_aa: CASSLRSGGEETQYF; v_call: TRBV12-3/TRBV12-4; d_call: TRBD2; clone_size: few; j_call: TRBJ2-5
cdr3_nt: TGTGCCAGCAGTTACTCTGTTATCATTCCGGGGGACACTGAAGCTTTCTTT; cdr3_aa: CASSYSVIIPGDTEAFF; v_call: TRBV6-5; d_call: .; clone_size: few; j_call: TRBJ1-1
cdr3_nt: TGTGCCAGCAGTTTATACTCCGGACAGGGGATTAGCGAGCAGTACTTC; cdr3_aa: CASSLYSGQGISEQYF; v_call: TRBV12-3/TRBV12-4; d_call: TRBD1; clone_size: few; j_call: TRBJ2-7
cdr3_nt: TGTGCCAGCAGCTCTCAACCGGGGGGGAGCACCTACGAGCAGTACTTC; cdr3_aa: CASSSQPGGSTYEQYF; v_call: TRBV7-2; d_call: TRBD2; clone_size: few; j_call: TRBJ2-7
cdr3_nt: TGCAGCGTTGGAAAGGGCCAAGAGACCCAGTACTTC; cdr3_aa: CSVGKGQETQYF; v_call: TRBV29-1; d_call: .; clone_size: .; j_call: TRBJ2-5
cdr3_nt: TGCGCCAGCAGCCAAGATGGTCGGGGGCGCCAAGAGACCCAGTACTTC; cdr3_aa: CASSQDGRGRQETQYF; v_call: TRBV4-1; d_call: .; clone_size: few; j_call: TRBJ2-5
cdr3_nt: TGTGCCAGCAGCTCCCCGTCAGACAGCTACGAGCAGTACTTC; cdr3_aa: CASSSPSDSYEQYF; v_call: TRBV7-9; d_call: .; clone_size: .; j_call: TRBJ2-7
cdr3_nt: TGTGCCACCAGCAGTCCAACAGCTGGGGAAGCTTACAATGAGCAGTTCTTC; cdr3_aa: CATSSPTAGEAYNEQFF; v_call: TRBV15; d_call: .; clone_size: many; j_call: TRBJ2-1
cdr3_nt: TGCGCCAGCAGCTTGGCCCCAACGGGAGGTCCCTACAATGAGCAGTTCTTC; cdr3_aa: CASSLAPTGGPYNEQFF; v_call: TRBV5-1; d_call: TRBD2; clone_size: .; j_call: TRBJ2-1
cdr3_nt: TGCGCCAGCAGCCAAGAGCGTCTAGCCAAAAACATTCAGTACTTC; cdr3_aa: CASSQERLAKNIQYF; v_call: TRBV4-3; d_call: .; clone_size: .; j_call: TRBJ2-4
cdr3_nt: TGCAGTGCCCGTAGACCGAGCTCCTATAATTCACCCCTCCACTTT; cdr3_aa: CSARRPSSYNSPLHF; v_call: TRBV20-1; d_call: .; clone_size: few; j_call: TRBJ1-6
cdr3_nt: TGCAGTGCAAGACTAGCGGGGCTTACCTACGAGCAGTACTTC; cdr3_aa: CSARLAGLTYEQYF; v_call: TRBV20-1; d_call: TRBD2; clone_size: many; j_call: TRBJ2-7
cdr3_nt: TGCAGTGCTAGAGGGGCAGGGAAGGCCGGGGAGCTGTTTTTT; cdr3_aa: CSARGAGKAGELFF; v_call: TRBV20-1; d_call: .; clone_size: .; j_call: TRBJ2-2
cdr3_nt: TGTGCCAGCAGCCTCACACAGACAGGGGAGGACTATGGCTACACCTTC; cdr3_aa: CASSLTQTGEDYGYTF; v_call: TRBV4-2; d_call: TRBD1; clone_size: once; j_call: TRBJ1-2
cdr3_nt: TGTGCCAGCAGTGAGGGCAGGAACCCTTCACCCCTCCACTTT; cdr3_aa: CASSEGRNPSPLHF; v_call: TRBV6-1; d_call: .; clone_size: many; j_call: TRBJ1-6
cdr3_nt: TGTGCCAGCAGCTTAGGGGCCGGTCACCTGTACGAGCAGTACTTC; cdr3_aa: CASSLGAGHLYEQYF; v_call: TRBV5-6; d_call: .; clone_size: .; j_call: TRBJ2-7
cdr3_nt: TGTGCCAGCAGCTTAGCGCGGGCAGGTCTGAGCTCCTACGAGCAGTACTTC; cdr3_aa: CASSLARAGLSSYEQYF; v_call: TRBV7-8; d_call: .; clone_size: .; j_call: TRBJ2-7
cdr3_nt: TGCAGCGTTGGGCGGAATACGCAGTATTTT; cdr3_aa: CSVGRNTQYF; v_call: TRBV29-1; d_call: .; clone_size: .; j_call: TRBJ2-3
cdr3_nt: TGCAGCGTTGTTGTTAGCAACCCAAGCACAGATACGCAGTATTTT; cdr3_aa: CSVVVSNPSTDTQYF; v_call: TRBV29-1; d_call: .; clone_size: many; j_call: TRBJ2-3